Detailed here is one T cell receptor (beta chain). Other DNA variants within this sample encode the same CDR3. The data originate from a study of control samples from healthy donors and cancer patients. V was cut by 2 bases and J by 0 bases, with 4 bases left in between. CDR3 length: 14 amino acids. Germline V gives CDR1 KGHSH, CDR2 LQKENI. The protocol was immunoSEQ multiplex PCR, while the TCRdb copy is restricted to in-frame clones and leaves out a portion. The sample has some 180,000 clones; the top ten hold roughly 2%. The sequenced material came from blood. This clonotype was sampled from a woman between 25 and 40 years old in good health. This chain links TRBV18 with TRBJ1-4; D unresolved. CDR3 nucleotide sequence: TGTGCCAGCTCACCAGGAGCAACTAATGAAAAACTGTTTTTT. The encoded protein is CASSPGATNEKLFF. Supplemented by reference TRBV18 and TRBJ1-4, the full variable domain reads NAGVMQNPRHLVRRRGQEARLRCSPMKGHSHVYWYRQLPEEGLKFMVYLQKENIIDESGMPKERFSAEFPKEGPSILRIQQVVRGDSAAYFCASSPGATNEKLFFGSGTQLSVL.